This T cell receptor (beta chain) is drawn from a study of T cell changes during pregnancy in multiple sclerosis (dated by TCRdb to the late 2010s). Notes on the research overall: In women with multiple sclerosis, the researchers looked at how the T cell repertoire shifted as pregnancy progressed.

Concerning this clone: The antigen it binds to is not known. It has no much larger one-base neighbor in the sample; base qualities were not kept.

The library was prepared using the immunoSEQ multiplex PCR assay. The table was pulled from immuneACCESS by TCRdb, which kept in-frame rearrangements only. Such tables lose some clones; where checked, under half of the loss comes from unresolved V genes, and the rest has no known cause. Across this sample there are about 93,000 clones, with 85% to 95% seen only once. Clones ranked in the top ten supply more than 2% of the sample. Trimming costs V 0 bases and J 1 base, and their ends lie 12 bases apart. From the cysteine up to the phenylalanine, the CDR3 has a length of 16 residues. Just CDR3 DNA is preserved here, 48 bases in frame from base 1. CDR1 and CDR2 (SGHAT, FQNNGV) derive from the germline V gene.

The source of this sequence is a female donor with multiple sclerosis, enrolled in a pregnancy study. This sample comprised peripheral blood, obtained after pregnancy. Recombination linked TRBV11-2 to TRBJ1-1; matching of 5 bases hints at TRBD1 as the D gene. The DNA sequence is TGTGCCAGCAGCTTAGAGTGGGGCAGGTCGAACACTGAAGCTTTCTTT. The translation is CASSLEWGRSNTEAFF.